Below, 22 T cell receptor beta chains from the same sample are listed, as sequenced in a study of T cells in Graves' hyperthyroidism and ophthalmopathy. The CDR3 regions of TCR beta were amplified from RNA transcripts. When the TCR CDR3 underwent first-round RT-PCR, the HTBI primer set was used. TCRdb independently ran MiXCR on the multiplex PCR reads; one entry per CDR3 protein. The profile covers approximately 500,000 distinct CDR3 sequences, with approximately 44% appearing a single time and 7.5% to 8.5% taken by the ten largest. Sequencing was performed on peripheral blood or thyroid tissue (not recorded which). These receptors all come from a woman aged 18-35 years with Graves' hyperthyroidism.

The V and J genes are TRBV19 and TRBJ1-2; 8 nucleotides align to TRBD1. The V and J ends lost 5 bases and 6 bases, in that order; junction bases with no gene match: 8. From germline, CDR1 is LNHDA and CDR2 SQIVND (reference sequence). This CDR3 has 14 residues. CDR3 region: CASSLDRDGDGYTF. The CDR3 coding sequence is TGTGCCAGTAGTTTGGACAGGGATGGGGATGGCTACACCTTC.

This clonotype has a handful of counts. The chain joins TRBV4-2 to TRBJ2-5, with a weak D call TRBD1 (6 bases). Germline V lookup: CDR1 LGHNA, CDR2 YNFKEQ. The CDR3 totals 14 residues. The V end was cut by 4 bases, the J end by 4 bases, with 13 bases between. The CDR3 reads CASSPLGAGETQYF. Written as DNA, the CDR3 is TGTGCCAGCAGCCCCCTGGGGGCGGGAGAGACCCAGTACTTC.

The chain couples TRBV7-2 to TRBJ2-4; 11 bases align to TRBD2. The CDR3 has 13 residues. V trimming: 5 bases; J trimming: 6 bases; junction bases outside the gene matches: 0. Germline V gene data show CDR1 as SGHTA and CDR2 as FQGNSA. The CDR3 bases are TGTGCCAGCAGCGGGACTAGCGGAAACATTCAGTACTTC. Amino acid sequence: CASSGTSGNIQYF. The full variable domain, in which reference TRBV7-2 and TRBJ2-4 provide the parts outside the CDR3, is GAGVSQSPSNKVTEKGKDVELRCDPISGHTALYWYRQSLGQGLEFLIYFQGNSAPDKSGLPSDRFSAERTGGSVSTLTIQRTQQEDSAVYLCASSGTSGNIQYFGAGTRLSVL.

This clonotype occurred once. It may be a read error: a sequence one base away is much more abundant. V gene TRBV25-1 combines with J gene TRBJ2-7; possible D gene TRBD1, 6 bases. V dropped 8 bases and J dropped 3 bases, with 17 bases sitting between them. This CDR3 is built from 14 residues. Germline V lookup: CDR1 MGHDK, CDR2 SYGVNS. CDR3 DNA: TGTGCCAGCGGCCTCTTAGGGGACAACTACGAGCAGTACTTC. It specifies CASGLLGDNYEQYF.

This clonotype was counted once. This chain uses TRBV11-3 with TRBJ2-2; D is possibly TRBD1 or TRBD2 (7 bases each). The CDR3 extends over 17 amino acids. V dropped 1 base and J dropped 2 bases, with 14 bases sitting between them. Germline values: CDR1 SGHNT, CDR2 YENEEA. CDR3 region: CASSLATGRGNTGELFF. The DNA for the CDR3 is TGTGCCAGCAGCTTAGCGACAGGGAGGGGAAACACCGGGGAGCTGTTTTTT.

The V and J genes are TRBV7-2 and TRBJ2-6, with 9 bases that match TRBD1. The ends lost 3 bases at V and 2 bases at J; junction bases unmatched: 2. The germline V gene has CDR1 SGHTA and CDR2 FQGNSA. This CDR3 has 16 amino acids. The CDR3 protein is CASSFDRGAGANVLTF. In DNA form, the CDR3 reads TGTGCCAGCAGCTTCGACAGGGGGGCTGGGGCCAACGTCCTGACTTTC.

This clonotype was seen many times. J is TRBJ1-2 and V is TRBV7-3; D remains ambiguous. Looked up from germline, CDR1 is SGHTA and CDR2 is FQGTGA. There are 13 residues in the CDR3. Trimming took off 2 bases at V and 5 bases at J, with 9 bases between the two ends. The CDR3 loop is CASSLSPGYGYTF. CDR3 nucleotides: TGTGCCAGCAGCTTATCTCCGGGATATGGCTACACCTTC. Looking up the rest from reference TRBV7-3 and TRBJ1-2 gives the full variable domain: GAGVSQTPSNKVTEKGKYVELRCDPISGHTALYWYRQSLGQGPEFLIYFQGTGAADDSGLPNDRFFAVRPEGSVSTLKIQRTERGDSAVYLCASSLSPGYGYTFGSGTRLTVV.

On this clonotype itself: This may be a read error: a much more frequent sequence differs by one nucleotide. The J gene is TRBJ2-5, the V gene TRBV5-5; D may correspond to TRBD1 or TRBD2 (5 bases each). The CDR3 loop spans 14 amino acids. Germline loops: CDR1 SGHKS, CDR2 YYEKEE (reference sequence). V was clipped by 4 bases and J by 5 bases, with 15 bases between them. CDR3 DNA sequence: TGTGCCAGCAGCATTCCGGGACGGCATGAGACCCAGTACTTC. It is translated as CASSIPGRHETQYF.

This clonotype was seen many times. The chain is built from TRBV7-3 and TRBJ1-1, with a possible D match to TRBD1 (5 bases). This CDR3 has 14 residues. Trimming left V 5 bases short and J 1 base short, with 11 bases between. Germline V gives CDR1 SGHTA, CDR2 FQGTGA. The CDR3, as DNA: TGTGCCAGCAGCCAGCAGACAGCGAACACTGAAGCTTTCTTT. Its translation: CASSQQTANTEAFF.

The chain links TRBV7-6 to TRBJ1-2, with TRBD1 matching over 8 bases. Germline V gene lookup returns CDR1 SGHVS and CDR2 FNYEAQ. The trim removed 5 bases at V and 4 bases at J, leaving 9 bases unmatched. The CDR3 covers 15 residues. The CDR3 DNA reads TGTGCCAGCAGCATCAGACAGGGGTATAGCTATGGCTACACCTTC. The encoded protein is CASSIRQGYSYGYTF. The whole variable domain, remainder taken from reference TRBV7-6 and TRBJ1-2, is GAGVSQSPRYKVTKRGQDVALRCDPISGHVSLYWYRQALGQGPEFLTYFNYEAQQDKSGLPNDRFSAERPEGSISTLTIQRTEQRDSAMYRCASSIRQGYSYGYTFGSGTRLTVV.

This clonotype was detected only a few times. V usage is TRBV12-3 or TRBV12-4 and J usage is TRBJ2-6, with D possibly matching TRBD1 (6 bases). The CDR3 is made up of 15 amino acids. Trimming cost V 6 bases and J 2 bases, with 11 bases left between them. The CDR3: CASSSNRAGANVLTF. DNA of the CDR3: TGTGCCAGCAGCTCAAACAGGGCTGGGGCCAACGTCCTGACTTTC.

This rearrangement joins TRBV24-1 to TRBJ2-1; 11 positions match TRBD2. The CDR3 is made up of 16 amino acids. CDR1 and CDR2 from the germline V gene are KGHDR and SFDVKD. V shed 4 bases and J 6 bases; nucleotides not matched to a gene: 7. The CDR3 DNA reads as TGTGCCACCAGTGACGTGACTAGCGGGATAGTCAATGAGCAGTTCTTC. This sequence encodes CATSDVTSGIVNEQFF.

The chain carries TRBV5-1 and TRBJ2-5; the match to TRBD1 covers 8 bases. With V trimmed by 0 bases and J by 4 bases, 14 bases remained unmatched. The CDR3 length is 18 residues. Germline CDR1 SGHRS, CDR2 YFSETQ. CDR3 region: CASSLDGTGPPGRETQYF. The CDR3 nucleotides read TGCGCCAGCAGCTTGGACGGGACAGGACCCCCCGGGCGAGAGACCCAGTACTTC.

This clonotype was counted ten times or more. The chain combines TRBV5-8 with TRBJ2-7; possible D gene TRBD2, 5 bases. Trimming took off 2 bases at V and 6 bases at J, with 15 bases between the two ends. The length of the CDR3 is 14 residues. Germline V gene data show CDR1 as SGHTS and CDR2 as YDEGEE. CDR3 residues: CASSFPTRDGEQYF. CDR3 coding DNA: TGTGCCAGCAGCTTCCCAACTAGGGATGGCGAGCAGTACTTC.

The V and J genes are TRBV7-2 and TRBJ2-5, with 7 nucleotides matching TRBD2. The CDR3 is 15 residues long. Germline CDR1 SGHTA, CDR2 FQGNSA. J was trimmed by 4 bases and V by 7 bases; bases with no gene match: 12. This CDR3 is CASTFLGTIGETQYF. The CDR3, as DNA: TGTGCCAGCACCTTCCTCGGGACTATCGGAGAGACCCAGTACTTC.

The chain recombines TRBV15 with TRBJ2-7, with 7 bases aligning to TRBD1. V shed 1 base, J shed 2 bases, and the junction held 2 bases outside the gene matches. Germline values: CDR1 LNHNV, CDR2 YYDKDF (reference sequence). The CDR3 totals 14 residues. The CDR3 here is CATSRGTGPYEQYF. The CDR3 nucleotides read TGTGCCACCAGCAGAGGGACAGGACCCTACGAGCAGTACTTC.

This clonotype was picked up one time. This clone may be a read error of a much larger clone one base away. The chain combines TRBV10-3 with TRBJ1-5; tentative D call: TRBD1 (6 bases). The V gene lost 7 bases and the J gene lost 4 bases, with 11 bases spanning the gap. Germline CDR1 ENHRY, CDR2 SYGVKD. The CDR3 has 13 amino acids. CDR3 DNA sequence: TGTGCCATCACGGACAGAAATAATCAGCCCCAGCATTTT. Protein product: CAITDRNNQPQHF.

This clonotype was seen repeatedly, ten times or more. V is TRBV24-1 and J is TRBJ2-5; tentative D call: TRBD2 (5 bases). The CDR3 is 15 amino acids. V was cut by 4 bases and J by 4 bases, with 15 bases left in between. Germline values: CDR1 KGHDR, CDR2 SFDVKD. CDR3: CATSDGRRRGETQYF. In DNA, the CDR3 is TGTGCCACCAGTGACGGGCGGCGACGGGGAGAGACCCAGTACTTC.

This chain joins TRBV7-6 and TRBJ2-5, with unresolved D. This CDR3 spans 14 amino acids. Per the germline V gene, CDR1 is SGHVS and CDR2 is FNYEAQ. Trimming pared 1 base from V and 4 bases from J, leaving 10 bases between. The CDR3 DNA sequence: TGTGCCAGCAGCTTAGGAATGATAGGAGAGACCCAGTACTTC. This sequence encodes CASSLGMIGETQYF.

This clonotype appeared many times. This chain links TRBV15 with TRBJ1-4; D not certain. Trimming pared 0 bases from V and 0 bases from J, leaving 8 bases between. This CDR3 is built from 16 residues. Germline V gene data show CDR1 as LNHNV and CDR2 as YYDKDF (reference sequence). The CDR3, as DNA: TGTGCCACCAGCAGAGATCCGGGCGCAACTAATGAAAAACTGTTTTTT. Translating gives CATSRDPGATNEKLFF.

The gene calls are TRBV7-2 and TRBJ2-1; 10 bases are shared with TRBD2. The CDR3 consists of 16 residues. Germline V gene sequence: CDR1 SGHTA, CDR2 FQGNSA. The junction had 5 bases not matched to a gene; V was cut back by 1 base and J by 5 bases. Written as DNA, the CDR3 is TGTGCCAGCAGCTTAGGGGTTACTAGCGGGAACAATGAGCAGTTCTTC. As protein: CASSLGVTSGNNEQFF.

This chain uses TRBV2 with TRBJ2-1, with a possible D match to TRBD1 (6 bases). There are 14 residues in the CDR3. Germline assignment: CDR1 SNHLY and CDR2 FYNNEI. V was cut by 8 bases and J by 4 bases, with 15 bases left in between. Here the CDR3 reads CASGSTQGYNEQFF. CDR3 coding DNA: TGTGCCAGCGGATCAACACAGGGTTACAATGAGCAGTTCTTC. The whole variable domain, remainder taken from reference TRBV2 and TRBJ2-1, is EPEVTQTPSHQVTQMGQEVILRCVPISNHLYFYWYRQILGQKVEFLVSFYNNEISEKSEIFDDQFSVERPDGSNFTLKIRSTKLEDSAMYFCASGSTQGYNEQFFGPGTRLTVL.